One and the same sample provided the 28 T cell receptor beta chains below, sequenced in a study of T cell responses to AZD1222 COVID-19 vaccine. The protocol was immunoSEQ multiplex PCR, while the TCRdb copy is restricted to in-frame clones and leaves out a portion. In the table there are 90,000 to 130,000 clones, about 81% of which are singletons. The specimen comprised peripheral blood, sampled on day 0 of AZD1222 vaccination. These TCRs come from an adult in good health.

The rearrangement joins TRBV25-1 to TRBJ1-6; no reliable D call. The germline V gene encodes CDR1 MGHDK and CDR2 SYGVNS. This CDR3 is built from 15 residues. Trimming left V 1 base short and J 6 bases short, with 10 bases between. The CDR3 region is CASSEWISLNSPLHF. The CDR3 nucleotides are TGTGCCAGCAGTGAATGGATATCACTTAATTCACCCCTCCACTTT. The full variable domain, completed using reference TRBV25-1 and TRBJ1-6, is EADIYQTPRYLVIGTGKKITLECSQTMGHDKMYWYQQDPGMELHLIHYSYGVNSTEKGDLSSESTVSRIRTEHFPLTLESARPSHTSQYLCASSEWISLNSPLHFGNGTRLTVT.

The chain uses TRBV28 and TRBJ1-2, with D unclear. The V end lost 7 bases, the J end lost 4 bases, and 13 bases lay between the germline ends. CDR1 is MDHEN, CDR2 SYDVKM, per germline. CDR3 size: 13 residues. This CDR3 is CASTTGASYGYTF. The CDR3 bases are TGTGCCAGCACTACGGGAGCTTCCTATGGCTACACCTTC.

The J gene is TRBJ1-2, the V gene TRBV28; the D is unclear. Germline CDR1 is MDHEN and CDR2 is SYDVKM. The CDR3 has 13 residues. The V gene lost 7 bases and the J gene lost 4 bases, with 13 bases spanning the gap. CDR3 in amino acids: CASTQRSPYGYTF. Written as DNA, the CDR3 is TGTGCCAGCACCCAAAGGAGTCCCTATGGCTACACCTTC.

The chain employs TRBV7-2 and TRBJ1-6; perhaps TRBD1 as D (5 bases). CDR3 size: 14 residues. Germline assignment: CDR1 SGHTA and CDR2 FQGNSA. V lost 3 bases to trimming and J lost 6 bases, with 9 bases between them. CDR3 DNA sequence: TGTGCCAGCAGCTTTGCCGGGACTAATTCACCCCTCCACTTT. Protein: CASSFAGTNSPLHF.

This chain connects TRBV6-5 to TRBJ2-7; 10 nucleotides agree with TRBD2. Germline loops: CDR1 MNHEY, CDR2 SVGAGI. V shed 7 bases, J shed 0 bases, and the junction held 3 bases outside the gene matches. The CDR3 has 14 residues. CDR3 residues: CASNPSGSSYEQYF. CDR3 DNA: TGTGCCAGCAATCCTAGCGGGAGCTCCTACGAGCAGTACTTC.

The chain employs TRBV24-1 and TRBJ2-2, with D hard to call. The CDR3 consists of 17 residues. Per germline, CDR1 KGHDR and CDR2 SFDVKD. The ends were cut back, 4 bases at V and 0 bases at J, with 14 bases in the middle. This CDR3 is CATSDRLGATNTGELFF. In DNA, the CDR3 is TGTGCCACCAGTGACCGACTCGGCGCAACGAACACCGGGGAGCTGTTTTTT.

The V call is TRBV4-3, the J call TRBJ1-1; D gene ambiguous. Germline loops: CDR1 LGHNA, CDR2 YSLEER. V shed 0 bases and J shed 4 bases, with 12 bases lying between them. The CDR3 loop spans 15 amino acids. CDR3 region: CASSQDVKGGTEAFF. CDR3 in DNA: TGCGCCAGCAGCCAAGATGTAAAGGGCGGCACTGAAGCTTTCTTT.

CDR3 protein: CASSSGQGRDSPLHF. As DNA, the CDR3 is TGTGCCAGCAGCTCGGGACAGGGAAGGGATTCACCCCTCCACTTT. The chain is built from TRBV7-3 and TRBJ1-6; TRBD1 agrees at 9 bases. Per the germline V gene, CDR1 is SGHTA and CDR2 is FQGTGA. Losses at the gene ends were 4 bases for V and 8 bases for J; bases not matched to a gene: 6. The CDR3 runs 15 residues.

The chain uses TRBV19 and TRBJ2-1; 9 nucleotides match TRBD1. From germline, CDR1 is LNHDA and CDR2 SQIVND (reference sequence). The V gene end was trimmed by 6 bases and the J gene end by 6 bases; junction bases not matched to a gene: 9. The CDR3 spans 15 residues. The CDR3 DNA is TGTGCCAGTAGACAGGGACAGGGTAGGTTCAATGAGCAGTTCTTC. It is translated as CASRQGQGRFNEQFF.

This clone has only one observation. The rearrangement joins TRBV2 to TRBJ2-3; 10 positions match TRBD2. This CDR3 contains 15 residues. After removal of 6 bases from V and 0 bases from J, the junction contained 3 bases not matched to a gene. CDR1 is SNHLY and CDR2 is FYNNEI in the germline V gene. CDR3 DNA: TGTGCCAGCAGGGGGACTAGCGTTAGCACAGATACGCAGTATTTT. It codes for CASRGTSVSTDTQYF.

CDR3 DNA: TGTGCCAGCAGCCTGACTAGCGGGGGGGCCGCCGGGGAGCTGTTTTTT. Its protein is CASSLTSGGAAGELFF. The chain carries TRBV3-1 (or the pseudogene TRBV3-2) and TRBJ2-2; TRBD2 matches at 14 bases. Germline CDR1 and CDR2: LGHDT and YNNKEL (reference sequence). J was trimmed by 6 bases and V by 4 bases; bases with no gene match: 4. The CDR3 is made up of 16 amino acids.

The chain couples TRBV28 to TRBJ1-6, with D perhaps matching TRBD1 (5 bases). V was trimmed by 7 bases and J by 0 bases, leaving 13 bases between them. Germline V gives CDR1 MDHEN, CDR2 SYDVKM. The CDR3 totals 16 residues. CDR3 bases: TGTGCCAGCAATTGGGGCGCAAGCTCCTATAATTCACCCCTCCACTTT. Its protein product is CASNWGASSYNSPLHF.

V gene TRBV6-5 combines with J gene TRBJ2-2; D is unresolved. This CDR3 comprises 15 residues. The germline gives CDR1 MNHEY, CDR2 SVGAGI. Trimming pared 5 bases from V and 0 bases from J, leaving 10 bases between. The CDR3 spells CASSPAVTNTGELFF. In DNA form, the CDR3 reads TGTGCCAGCAGTCCCGCAGTTACGAACACCGGGGAGCTGTTTTTT.

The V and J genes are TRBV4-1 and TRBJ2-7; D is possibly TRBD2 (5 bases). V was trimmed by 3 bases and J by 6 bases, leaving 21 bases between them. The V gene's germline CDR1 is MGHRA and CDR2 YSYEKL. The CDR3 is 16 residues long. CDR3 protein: CASSQASTRVPLEQYF. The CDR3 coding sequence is TGCGCCAGCAGCCAGGCTTCGACGAGGGTTCCGCTCGAGCAGTACTTC.

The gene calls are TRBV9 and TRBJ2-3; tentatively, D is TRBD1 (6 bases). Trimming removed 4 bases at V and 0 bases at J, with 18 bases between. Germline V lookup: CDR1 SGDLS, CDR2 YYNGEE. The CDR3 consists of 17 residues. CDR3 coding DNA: TGTGCCAGCAGCATAAGAGGACAGTACCCTAGCACAGATACGCAGTATTTT. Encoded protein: CASSIRGQYPSTDTQYF. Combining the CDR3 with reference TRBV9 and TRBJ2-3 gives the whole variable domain DSGVTQTPKHLITATGQRVTLRCSPRSGDLSVYWYQQSLDQGLQFLIQYYNGEERAKGNILERFSAQQFPDLHSELNLSSLELGDSALYFCASSIRGQYPSTDTQYFGPGTRLTVL.

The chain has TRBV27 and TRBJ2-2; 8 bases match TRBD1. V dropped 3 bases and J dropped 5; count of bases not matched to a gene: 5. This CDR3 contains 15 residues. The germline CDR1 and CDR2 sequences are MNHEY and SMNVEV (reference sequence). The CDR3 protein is CASSLRTGWTGELFF. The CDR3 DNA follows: TGTGCCAGCAGTTTGCGGACAGGGTGGACCGGGGAGCTGTTTTTT.

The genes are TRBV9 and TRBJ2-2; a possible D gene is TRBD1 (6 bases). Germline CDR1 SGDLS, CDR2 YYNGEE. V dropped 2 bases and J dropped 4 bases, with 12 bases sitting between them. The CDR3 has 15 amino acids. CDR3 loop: CASSVRGFSTGELFF. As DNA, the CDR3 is TGTGCCAGCAGCGTGAGGGGGTTCAGCACCGGGGAGCTGTTTTTT.

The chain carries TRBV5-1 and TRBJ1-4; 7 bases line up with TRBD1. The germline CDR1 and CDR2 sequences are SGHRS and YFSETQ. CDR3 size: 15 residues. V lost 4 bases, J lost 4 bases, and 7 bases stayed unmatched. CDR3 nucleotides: TGCGCCAGCAGCGCCCGGGACAGACTTAATGAAAAACTGTTTTTT. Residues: CASSARDRLNEKLFF.

The CDR3 DNA follows: TGTGCCAGCAGCCCCAGCGGTGCCCTCTTGACCAACGTCCTGACTTTC. Translating it yields CASSPSGALLTNVLTF. V gene TRBV7-6 combines with J gene TRBJ2-6, with a weak D call TRBD2 (5 bases). CDR3 size: 16 residues. Per germline, CDR1 SGHVS and CDR2 FNYEAQ. Trimming took off 5 bases at V and 8 bases at J, with 19 bases between the two ends.

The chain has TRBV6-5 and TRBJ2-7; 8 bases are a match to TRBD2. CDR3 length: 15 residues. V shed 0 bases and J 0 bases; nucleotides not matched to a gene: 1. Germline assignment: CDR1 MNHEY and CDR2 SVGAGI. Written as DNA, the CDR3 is TGTGCCAGCAGTTACTCAAGCGGGAGCTCCTACGAGCAGTACTTC. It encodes CASSYSSGSSYEQYF.

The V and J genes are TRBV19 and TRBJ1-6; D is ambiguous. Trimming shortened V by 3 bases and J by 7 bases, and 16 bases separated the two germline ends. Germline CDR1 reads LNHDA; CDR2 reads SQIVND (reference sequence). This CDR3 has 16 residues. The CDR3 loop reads CASSITSGLGNSPLHF. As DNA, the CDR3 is TGTGCCAGTAGTATCACCTCTGGGCTTGGAAATTCACCCCTCCACTTT.

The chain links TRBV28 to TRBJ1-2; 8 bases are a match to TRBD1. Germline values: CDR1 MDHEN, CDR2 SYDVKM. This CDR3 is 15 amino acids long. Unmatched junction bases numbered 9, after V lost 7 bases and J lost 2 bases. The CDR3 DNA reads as TGTGCCAGCAACTACGACAGGGGAGGAAACTATGGCTACACCTTC. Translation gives CASNYDRGGNYGYTF.

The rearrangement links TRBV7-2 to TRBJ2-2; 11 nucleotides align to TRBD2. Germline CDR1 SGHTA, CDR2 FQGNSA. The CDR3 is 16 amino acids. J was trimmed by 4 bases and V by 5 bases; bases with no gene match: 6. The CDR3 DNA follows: TGTGCCAGCAGCCCAAATCTAGCGGGAGGCACCGGGGAGCTGTTTTTT. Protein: CASSPNLAGGTGELFF.

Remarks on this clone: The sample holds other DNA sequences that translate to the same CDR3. The CDR3 loop reads CASSPRDRGYEQYF. In DNA form, the CDR3 reads TGTGCCAGCTCACCGCGGGACAGGGGCTACGAGCAGTACTTC. V is TRBV18 and J is TRBJ2-7; 10 nucleotides align to TRBD1. Per the germline V gene, CDR1 is KGHSH and CDR2 is LQKENI. V trimming: 3 bases; J trimming: 3 bases; junction bases outside the gene matches: 2. CDR3 length: 14 residues.

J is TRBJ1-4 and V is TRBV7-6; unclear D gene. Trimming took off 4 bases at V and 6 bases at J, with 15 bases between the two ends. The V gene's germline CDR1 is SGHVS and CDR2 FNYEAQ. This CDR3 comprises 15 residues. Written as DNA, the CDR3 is TGTGCCAGCAGCTCCCGGCGCGCAACGGATGAAAAACTGTTTTTT. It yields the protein CASSSRRATDEKLFF.

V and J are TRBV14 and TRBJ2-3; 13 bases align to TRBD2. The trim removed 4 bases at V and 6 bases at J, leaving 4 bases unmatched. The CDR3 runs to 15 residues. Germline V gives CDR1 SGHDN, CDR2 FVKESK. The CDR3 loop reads CASSRTSGRADTQYF. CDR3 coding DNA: TGTGCCAGCAGCCGGACTAGCGGGAGAGCGGATACGCAGTATTTT.

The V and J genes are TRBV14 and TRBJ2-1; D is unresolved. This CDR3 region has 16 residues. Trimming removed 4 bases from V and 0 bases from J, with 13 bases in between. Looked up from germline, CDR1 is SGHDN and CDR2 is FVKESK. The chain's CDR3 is CASSPSGLSSYNEQFF. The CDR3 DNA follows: TGTGCCAGCAGCCCCTCCGGCCTGAGCTCCTACAATGAGCAGTTCTTC.

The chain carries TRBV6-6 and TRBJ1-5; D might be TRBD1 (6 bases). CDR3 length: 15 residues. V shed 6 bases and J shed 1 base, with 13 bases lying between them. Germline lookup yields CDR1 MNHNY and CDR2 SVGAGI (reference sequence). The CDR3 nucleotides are TGTGCCAGCAGCGAACAGGGAAGGAGCAATCAGCCCCAGCATTTT. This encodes CASSEQGRSNQPQHF.